Shown below are 14 T cell receptor beta chains from a single sample sequenced in a study of CD8+ T cells in alopecia areata. Extraction and reverse transcription of RNA yielded cDNA as the sequencing template. Profiled with immunoSEQ multiplex PCR; TCRdb holds only in-frame clones, not every one. The sample has some 51,000 clones, roughly 96% seen once. The material sequenced was CD8+ T cells sorted from blood, taken at week 0. These receptors came from a human donor with alopecia areata.

This chain connects TRBV5-1 to TRBJ1-2, with 10 bases that match TRBD1. This CDR3 has 14 residues. The V and J ends lost 4 bases and 5 bases, in that order; junction bases with no gene match: 5. In germline, CDR1 is SGHRS, CDR2 YFSETQ. The CDR3 coding sequence is TGCGCCAGCAGCGCCCCGGGACAGGGGTATGGCTACACCTTC. It encodes CASSAPGQGYGYTF.

The CDR3 protein is CASSVFGTGELFF. CDR3 nucleotide sequence: TGTGCCAGCAGCGTATTCGGAACCGGGGAGCTGTTTTTT. The chain employs TRBV9 and TRBJ2-2; unclear D gene. This CDR3 spans 13 amino acids. V was pared by 1 base and J by 5 bases, with 6 bases between. Germline V lookup: CDR1 SGDLS, CDR2 YYNGEE.

The chain has TRBV27 and TRBJ2-1; TRBD1 matches 10 bases. Germline assignment: CDR1 MNHEY and CDR2 SMNVEV (reference sequence). The CDR3 runs 16 residues. V lost 1 base, J lost 3 bases, and 3 bases stayed unmatched. The CDR3 loop is CASSLYGDRGYNEQFF. The CDR3 DNA sequence: TGTGCCAGCAGTTTATATGGGGACAGGGGCTACAATGAGCAGTTCTTC.

This chain connects TRBV19 to TRBJ2-3; D unclear. Trimming took 5 bases from V and 4 from J, leaving 7 bases between them. Germline lookup yields CDR1 LNHDA and CDR2 SQIVND (reference sequence). The CDR3 runs 12 residues. The CDR3 reads CASSQSADTQYF. As DNA, the CDR3 is TGTGCCAGTAGTCAATCGGCAGATACGCAGTATTTT.

Only one count was recorded for this clone. J is TRBJ2-5 and V is TRBV4-1; 10 bases match TRBD2. The CDR3 has 16 residues. V shed 1 base, J shed 5 bases, and the junction held 7 bases outside the gene matches. CDR1 is MGHRA, CDR2 YSYEKL, per germline. CDR3 in DNA: TGCGCCAGCAGCCAAGTGGAGCGGGGGGGCCCGGAGACCCAGTACTTC. Translating gives CASSQVERGGPETQYF.

This clone showed up just once. V and J are TRBV30 and TRBJ1-5, with a possible D match to TRBD1 (6 bases). Trimming stripped 2 bases from V and 2 bases from J, with 13 bases between. CDR1 is GTSNPN and CDR2 is SVGIG in the germline V gene (reference sequence). The CDR3 has 15 amino acids. CDR3 loop: CAWSLLGGRNQPQHF. Written as DNA, the CDR3 is TGTGCCTGGAGTCTACTAGGGGGTCGCAATCAGCCCCAGCATTTT.

This clone was seen only once. The gene calls are TRBV10-3 and TRBJ2-7; D call uncertain. V was cut by 11 bases and J by 1 base, with 15 bases left in between. Germline V gene sequence: CDR1 ENHRY, CDR2 SYGVKD. The CDR3 loop spans 13 amino acids. The CDR3, as DNA: TGTGCCCACTCCTTAGACGTTTCCTACGAGCAGTACTTC. Residues: CAHSLDVSYEQYF.

This chain uses TRBV4-1 with TRBJ2-7, with 9 bases identical to TRBD2. This CDR3 contains 17 residues. The V gene's germline CDR1 is MGHRA and CDR2 YSYEKL. With V trimmed by 0 bases and J by 3 bases, 9 bases remained unmatched. As DNA, the CDR3 is TGCGCCAGCAGCCAAGAGATCGCGGCTAGCGGGGACTACGAGCAGTACTTC. Protein: CASSQEIAASGDYEQYF.

The chain carries TRBV4-1 and TRBJ1-1; D perhaps matches TRBD1 (5 bases). V was cut by 1 base and J by 1 base, with 13 bases left in between. Germline V gene sequence: CDR1 MGHRA, CDR2 YSYEKL. This CDR3 is 16 amino acids long. The CDR3 nucleotides are TGCGCCAGCAGCCAAGGGGCGGGCAGGGAGAACACTGAAGCTTTCTTT. This translates into CASSQGAGRENTEAFF.

The chain carries TRBV5-4 and TRBJ2-1; 14 bases fit TRBD2. The CDR3 length is 15 residues. V shed 2 bases, J shed 7 bases, and the junction held 2 bases outside the gene matches. Germline V CDR1 and CDR2: SGHNT, YYREEE (reference sequence). CDR3 nucleotide sequence: TGTGCCAGCAGCTTTGGACTAGCGGGGGGAAATGAGCAGTTCTTC. Translating gives CASSFGLAGGNEQFF.

The chain employs TRBV5-1 and TRBJ1-2, with no clear D. Germline assignment: CDR1 SGHRS and CDR2 YFSETQ. The CDR3 runs to 16 residues. V gave up 0 bases and J gave up 0 bases, with 12 bases separating them. CDR3: CASSLEGSAANYGYTF. The CDR3 DNA reads TGCGCCAGCAGCTTGGAGGGCAGCGCGGCTAACTATGGCTACACCTTC.

This rearrangement joins TRBV6-5 to TRBJ2-2; D is possibly TRBD1 (6 bases). The CDR3 contains 15 residues. In germline, CDR1 is MNHEY, CDR2 SVGAGI. Trimming cost V 4 bases and J 8 bases, with 17 bases left between them. CDR3 bases: TGTGCCAGCAGTTCGACAGGAAGATTAACTGGGGAGCTGTTTTTT. Its protein product is CASSSTGRLTGELFF.

The chain uses TRBV4-3 and TRBJ1-2, with 8 bases aligning to TRBD1. Germline V lookup: CDR1 LGHNA, CDR2 YSLEER. V trimming: 0 bases; J trimming: 4 bases; junction bases outside the gene matches: 10. The CDR3 is made up of 17 amino acids. CDR3 DNA: TGCGCCAGCAGCCAAGACCCCGGACAGGGAACCCTCTATGGCTACACCTTC. Its protein product is CASSQDPGQGTLYGYTF.

The V gene is TRBV27, the J gene TRBJ2-5, with unresolved D. Germline CDR1 MNHEY, CDR2 SMNVEV (reference sequence). The CDR3 has 13 residues. Trimming stripped 0 bases from V and 9 bases from J, with 11 bases between. In DNA form, the CDR3 reads TGTGCCAGCAGTTTATCGTCCGGTTCGCCCCAGTACTTC. Translated, it gives CASSLSSGSPQYF.